The rows below give T cell receptor beta chains drawn from one sample of a study of blood T cell repertoires in COVID-19. The protocol was immunoSEQ multiplex PCR, while the TCRdb copy is restricted to in-frame clones and leaves out a portion. The table records approximately 110,000 clones, around 88% of them present only once. Sequencing was carried out using peripheral blood. These receptors were collected from a human donor in a cohort sampled during active COVID-19. Each CDR3 is given with its conserved first and last residue. A D gene is named only where the DNA matches it firmly. Size tells how often a clone was seen (once, few, many) or the class of an expanded clone, and some rows leave it out.

d_call | j_call | clone_size | v_call | cdr3_aa | cdr3_nt
TRBD2 | TRBJ2-7 | once | TRBV19 | CASSSGGASYEQYF | TGTGCCAGTAGCTCGGGAGGGGCCTCCTACGAGCAGTACTTC
TRBD1 | TRBJ1-2 | . | TRBV28 | CASSLHGTGVGPNYGYTF | TGTGCCAGCAGTTTACATGGGACAGGGGTCGGTCCGAACTATGGCTACACCTTC
TRBD2 | TRBJ2-7 | . | TRBV18 | CASSPQMAGTGRVEQYF | TGTGCCAGCTCACCCCAGATGGCCGGTACCGGGAGGGTAGAGCAGTACTTC
TRBD2 | TRBJ2-3 | . | TRBV5-1 | CASSRTSGSGTDTQYF | TGCGCCAGCAGCCGGACTAGCGGGAGTGGAACAGATACGCAGTATTTT
TRBD2 | TRBJ2-1 | . | TRBV7-3 | CASSPGTSGNEQFF | TGTGCCAGCAGCCCAGGGACTAGCGGGAATGAGCAGTTCTTC
TRBD1 | TRBJ2-1 | . | TRBV27 | CASTGTGSYNEQFF | TGTGCCAGCACCGGGACAGGCTCCTACAATGAGCAGTTCTTC
TRBD1 | TRBJ1-5 | . | TRBV7-2 | CASSLGTGGWSNQPQHF | TGTGCCAGCAGCTTAGGCACAGGGGGGTGGTCCAATCAGCCCCAGCATTTT
. | TRBJ1-2 | . | TRBV7-8 | CASSPTKGTPDGYTF | TGTGCCAGCAGTCCCACTAAAGGGACACCCGATGGCTACACCTTC
. | TRBJ2-1 | . | TRBV7-9 | CASSPEATYNEQFF | TGTGCCAGCAGCCCGGAGGCAACCTACAATGAGCAGTTCTTC
. | TRBJ2-1 | once | TRBV5-1 | CASSPGSSYNEQFF | TGCGCCAGCAGCCCGGGGAGCTCCTACAATGAGCAGTTCTTC
. | TRBJ2-1 | . | TRBV24-1 | CATSDPGGPTQNEQFF | TGTGCCACCAGTGATCCTGGGGGCCCTACCCAAAATGAGCAGTTCTTC
. | TRBJ2-3 | . | TRBV7-3 | CASSLDRENTQYF | TGTGCCAGCAGCTTAGATCGGGAAAATACGCAGTATTTT
TRBD1 | TRBJ1-1 | . | TRBV18 | CASSPPNKGQGRTEAFF | TGTGCCAGCTCACCGCCCAATAAAGGACAGGGACGCACTGAAGCTTTCTTT
TRBD2 | TRBJ2-1 | . | TRBV6-6 | CAGRTSGSSVEQFF | TGTGCCGGACGGACTAGCGGGAGTTCTGTAGAGCAGTTCTTC
. | TRBJ2-7 | few | TRBV2 | CASTASEFRQYF | TGTGCCAGCACGGCTAGCGAATTTCGGCAGTACTTC
. | TRBJ2-3 | . | TRBV12-3/TRBV12-4 | CASSFSASTQYF | TGTGCCAGCAGTTTTAGCGCAAGTACGCAGTATTTT
. | TRBJ1-6 | . | TRBV9 | CASSVEGGNSPLHF | TGTGCCAGCAGCGTAGAAGGGGGTAATTCACCCCTCCACTTT
. | TRBJ2-7 | few | TRBV13 | CASSQQGHEQYF | TGTGCCAGCAGCCAACAGGGACACGAGCAGTACTTC